This TCR beta chain was found in a study of control samples from healthy donors and cancer patients. Sequenced by immunoSEQ multiplex PCR; TCRdb stores in-frame clones only, minus some. The repertoire holds approximately 86,000 clones, with around 86% as singletons. This CDR3 comprises 13 residues. Trimming left V 9 bases short and J 3 bases short, with 14 bases between. Specimen: blood. The sequence was collected from a man between 25 and 39 years old in good health. The chain is built from TRBV12-3 or TRBV12-4 and TRBJ1-1; no firm D call. The CDR3 sequence: CASGREADTEAFF. DNA for the CDR3: TGTGCCAGTGGAAGGGAGGCGGACACTGAAGCTTTCTTT.